One T cell receptor (beta chain) is described in this entry. This entry is derived from a study of beta chain features in type 1 diabetes. Since all of the isolated RNA was reverse transcribed, expressed TCRB transcripts were what got sequenced. This table comes from immunoSEQ multiplex PCR, and its TCRdb copy is limited to in-frame clones, with some not included. The sample holds hundreds of thousands of clones, about 12% seen once. The CDR3 spans 16 residues. V gave up 1 base and J gave up 4 bases; unmatched junction bases: 5. The germline gives CDR1 SGHTA, CDR2 FQGNSA. Every single donor gave one heparinised blood draw, and these averaged about 116 mL. Cell sorting via CD45RO/CCR7/CD25/CD127/CD95/CD27 was performed to obtain CD4+ naive, central memory, regulatory and stem cell-like memory cells.

Material: naive CD4+ T cells from blood. The rearrangement links TRBV7-2 to TRBJ1-4; 8 bases match TRBD1. The receptor was derived from a man between 18 and 29 years old in good health. This chain's CDR3 is CASSLVSGGFNEKLFF. The CDR3, as DNA: TGTGCCAGCAGCTTAGTGTCAGGGGGCTTTAATGAAAAACTGTTTTTT.